The 18 T cell receptor beta chains below were found in one sample sequenced in a study of CD8+ T cells in alopecia areata. RNA extraction was followed by reverse transcription into cDNA, which acted as the sequencing template. This table comes from immunoSEQ multiplex PCR, and its TCRdb copy is limited to in-frame clones, with some not included. The data show more than 200,000 clones, with about 40% seen just once and around 3% held by the top ten. Sample treatment: oral pan-JAK inhibitor, 5-10 mg twice daily. Sample: CD4+ T cells sorted from blood, taken around week 37, from a patient treated with tofacitinib. The source is a human donor with alopecia areata.

This clone has only a few counts. V gene TRBV5-6 combines with J gene TRBJ2-6, with 7 bases lining up with TRBD1. Unmatched junction bases numbered 5, after V lost 2 bases and J lost 0 bases. The length of the CDR3 is 17 residues. CDR1 SGHDT and CDR2 YYEEEE come from the germline V gene. The CDR3 reads CASSFGAGGSGANVLTF. The DNA for the CDR3 is TGTGCCAGCAGCTTTGGGGCAGGGGGCTCTGGGGCCAACGTCCTGACTTTC. Complete variable domain (other parts from reference TRBV5-6 and TRBJ2-6): DAGVTQSPTHLIKTRGQQVTLRCSPKSGHDTVSWYQQALGQGPQFIFQYYEEEERQRGNFPDRFSGHQFPNYSSELNVNALLLGDSALYLCASSFGAGGSGANVLTFGAGSRLTVL.

A few counts support this clone. This chain joins TRBV29-1 and TRBJ2-7; D is undetermined. This CDR3 contains 13 residues. Germline V gives CDR1 SQVTM, CDR2 ANQGSEA. The V end lost 7 bases, the J end lost 2 bases, and 15 bases lay between the germline ends. CDR3 amino acids: CSAGTPRTYEQYF. The CDR3 DNA is TGCAGCGCAGGCACCCCTCGCACCTACGAGCAGTACTTC.

The chain is built from TRBV27 and TRBJ2-3; 7 nucleotides agree with TRBD2. In germline, CDR1 is MNHEY, CDR2 SMNVEV (reference sequence). V was pared by 0 bases and J by 4 bases, with 10 bases of the junction left unmatched. The CDR3 covers 17 residues. Written as DNA, the CDR3 is TGTGCCAGCAGTTTATCGAGGCGGGGGATCCGGGCAGATACGCAGTATTTT. Translation gives CASSLSRRGIRADTQYF.

This sequence joins TRBV4-1 and TRBJ1-2, with 10 bases that match TRBD1. J gave up 4 bases and V 3 bases, and 11 bases lay outside the gene matches. Germline lookup yields CDR1 MGHRA and CDR2 YSYEKL. The CDR3 consists of 17 residues. In DNA form, the CDR3 reads TGCGCCAGCAGCCACTTGACAGGGGGCTGGGTTGGCTATGGCTACACCTTC. Protein sequence: CASSHLTGGWVGYGYTF.

This clone was detected only a few times. This chain links TRBV2 with TRBJ2-7, with D possibly being TRBD1 (5 bases). The CDR3 loop spans 13 amino acids. Trimming took 8 bases from V and 3 from J, leaving 14 bases between them. Germline loops: CDR1 SNHLY, CDR2 FYNNEI. CDR3 protein: CASRRTDIYEQYF. CDR3 DNA sequence: TGTGCCAGCCGAAGGACGGACATCTACGAGCAGTACTTC.

The chain is built from TRBV6-5 and TRBJ2-1; D possibly corresponds to TRBD1 (6 bases). Per germline, CDR1 MNHEY and CDR2 SVGAGI. Trimming removed 6 bases at V and 0 bases at J, with 12 bases between. There are 15 residues in the CDR3. CDR3 region: CASSPDRDSYNEQFF. Here the CDR3 DNA reads TGTGCCAGCAGCCCGGACAGAGACTCCTACAATGAGCAGTTCTTC.

This chain links TRBV5-1 with TRBJ1-2; maybe TRBD1 (5 bases). The V gene lost 4 bases and the J gene lost 4 bases, with 11 bases spanning the gap. The CDR3 length is 13 residues. The V gene's germline CDR1 is SGHRS and CDR2 YFSETQ. CDR3 bases: TGCGCCAGCAGCCCAGGGTCCGGCTATGGCTACACCTTC. Its protein is CASSPGSGYGYTF.

This clone appeared many times. This rearrangement joins TRBV6-6 to TRBJ2-7, with D unresolved. The CDR3 is made up of 11 amino acids. Trimming cost V 5 bases and J 13 bases, with 15 bases left between them. Germline values: CDR1 MNHNY, CDR2 SVGAGI (reference sequence). DNA of the CDR3: TGTGCCAGCAGTAACGATAAGGCCCCCTACTTC. Its protein product is CASSNDKAPYF.

This clone came up a few times. This sequence joins TRBV11-2 and TRBJ2-1; the match to TRBD2 covers 11 bases. V lost 1 base to trimming and J lost 3 bases; unmatched junction nucleotides: 8. The germline V gene has CDR1 SGHAT and CDR2 FQNNGV. The CDR3 is made up of 18 amino acids. The CDR3 sequence is CASSLVVGTSGFYNEQFF. In DNA form, the CDR3 reads TGTGCCAGCAGCTTAGTTGTAGGGACTAGCGGTTTCTACAATGAGCAGTTCTTC.

This clone has only a few counts. CDR3 protein: CASSQRTGANVLTF. The DNA for the CDR3 is TGTGCCAGCAGCCAAAGAACTGGGGCCAACGTCCTGACTTTC. V and J are TRBV4-2 and TRBJ2-6; D ambiguous. This CDR3 contains 14 residues. Germline V gives CDR1 LGHNA, CDR2 YNFKEQ. V was pared by 2 bases and J by 2 bases, with 4 bases between.

The sample holds a few counts of this clone. The chain combines TRBV28 with TRBJ2-1; D remains ambiguous. Deletions cut 6 bases from V and 9 bases from J, with 12 bases between. The germline gives CDR1 MDHEN, CDR2 SYDVKM. CDR3 length: 12 amino acids. The CDR3 here is CASRESPIEQFF. The DNA of the CDR3 is TGTGCCAGCAGAGAAAGCCCGATTGAGCAGTTCTTC.

The V gene is TRBV2, the J gene TRBJ2-2, with no clear D. Germline CDR1 is SNHLY and CDR2 is FYNNEI. The CDR3 totals 14 residues. V was shortened by 3 bases and J by 6 bases, with 11 bases between the two germline ends. The CDR3 spells CASSEGTRSGELFF. The CDR3 bases are TGTGCCAGCAGTGAGGGCACGAGATCCGGGGAGCTGTTTTTT.

V and J are TRBV2 and TRBJ1-5; a weak D match, TRBD1 (5 bases). Germline assignment: CDR1 SNHLY and CDR2 FYNNEI. Trimming shortened V by 2 bases and J by 2 bases, and 13 bases separated the two germline ends. This CDR3 region has 16 residues. The CDR3 is CASSEPSGNGNQPQHF. CDR3 coding DNA: TGTGCCAGCAGTGAACCGTCAGGGAACGGCAATCAGCCCCAGCATTTT.

J is TRBJ2-3 and V is TRBV5-1; no definite D call. V lost 4 bases to trimming and J lost 6 bases, with 6 bases between them. The CDR3 length is 11 residues. Germline CDR1 and CDR2: SGHRS and YFSETQ. The CDR3 nucleotides are TGCGCCAGCAGCGCATTGGATACGCAGTATTTT. Translated, it gives CASSALDTQYF.

The chain has TRBV7-6 and TRBJ2-3; a weak D match, TRBD1 (5 bases). Trimming removed 3 bases from V and 6 bases from J, with 10 bases in between. The CDR3 is made up of 13 amino acids. CDR1 SGHVS and CDR2 FNYEAQ come from the germline V gene. The CDR3 protein is CASSFRNRDTQYF. CDR3 sequence (DNA): TGTGCCAGCAGCTTTCGCAACAGGGATACGCAGTATTTT.

The chain is built from TRBV6-5 and TRBJ2-7; D call uncertain. This CDR3 contains 13 residues. V gave up 8 bases and J gave up 3 bases, with 14 bases separating them. CDR1 MNHEY and CDR2 SVGAGI come from the germline V gene. The CDR3 reads CASRLDANYEQYF. CDR3 in DNA: TGTGCCAGCCGCTTGGACGCCAACTACGAGCAGTACTTC.

This clone was observed a handful of times. The chain recombines TRBV10-3 with TRBJ2-3; D not certain. V lost 0 bases and J 2 bases, leaving 9 bases between the germline ends. This CDR3 contains 15 residues. The V gene's germline CDR1 is ENHRY and CDR2 SYGVKD. The CDR3 is CAISESGQTTDTQYF. The CDR3, as DNA: TGTGCCATCAGTGAGTCGGGCCAGACCACAGATACGCAGTATTTT.

This clone was observed many times. The chain employs TRBV28 and TRBJ1-2; no firm D call. This CDR3 comprises 12 residues. Germline V gives CDR1 MDHEN, CDR2 SYDVKM. The ends were cut back, 3 bases at V and 5 bases at J, with 7 bases in the middle. DNA of the CDR3: TGTGCCAGCAGTTTCGGGATTTATGGCTACACCTTC. Its protein product is CASSFGIYGYTF.